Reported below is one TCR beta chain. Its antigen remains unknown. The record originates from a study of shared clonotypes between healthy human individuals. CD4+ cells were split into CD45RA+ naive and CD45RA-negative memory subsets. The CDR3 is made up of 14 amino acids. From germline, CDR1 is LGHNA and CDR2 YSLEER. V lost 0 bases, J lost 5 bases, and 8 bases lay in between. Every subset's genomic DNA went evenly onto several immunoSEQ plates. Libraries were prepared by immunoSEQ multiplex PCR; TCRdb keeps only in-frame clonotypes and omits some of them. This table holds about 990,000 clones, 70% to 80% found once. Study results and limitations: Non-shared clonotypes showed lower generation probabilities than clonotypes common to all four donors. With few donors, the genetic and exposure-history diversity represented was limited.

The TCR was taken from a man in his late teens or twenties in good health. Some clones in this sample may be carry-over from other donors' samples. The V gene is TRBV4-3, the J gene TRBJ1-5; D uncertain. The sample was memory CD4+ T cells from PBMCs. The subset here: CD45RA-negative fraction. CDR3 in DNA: TGCGCCAGCAGCCAAGATCCCGAATATCAGCCCCAGCATTTT. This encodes CASSQDPEYQPQHF.